These 30 T cell receptor beta chains share one sample of origin, sequenced in a study of T-cell memory formation after mild COVID-19. TCRdb processed the 5' RACE reads anew with MiXCR; each CDR3 protein has one entry. Among hundreds of thousands of distinct CDR3 sequences listed, about 17% were seen once. Sequencing used PBMCs or a T cell subset sorted from them (not recorded which). The receptors were sampled from a man younger than 30 who had mild COVID-19 (a few samples of this study predate the infection). Cell type and time point are not known.

V is TRBV27 and J is TRBJ1-6; unclear D gene. V lost 6 bases and J lost 7, with 13 bases in between. The CDR3 is 14 residues long. CDR1 is MNHEY, CDR2 SMNVEV, per germline (reference sequence). The CDR3 sequence is CASRRGRLNSPLHF. As DNA, the CDR3 is TGTGCCAGCAGACGAGGGCGTTTGAATTCACCCCTCCACTTT.

This clonotype was seen a few times. This chain uses TRBV20-1 with TRBJ2-7; D is unclear. The ends were cut back, 0 bases at V and 1 base at J, with 10 bases in the middle. Germline CDR1 reads DFQATT; CDR2 reads SNEGSKA (reference sequence). The CDR3 has 14 residues. The CDR3 loop reads CSARDGVKSYEQYV. In DNA form, the CDR3 reads TGCAGTGCTAGAGATGGAGTGAAATCCTACGAGCAGTACGTC.

This clonotype was seen a few times. V usage is TRBV11-2 and J usage is TRBJ2-2; TRBD1 agrees at 7 bases. Germline values: CDR1 SGHAT, CDR2 FQNNGV. The CDR3 totals 16 residues. The J segment lost 7 bases and the V segment lost 5 bases, leaving 13 bases of the junction unmatched. The CDR3, as DNA: TGTGCCAGCAGCCGCTTCTTTGGACAGGCCGGCGGGGAGCTGTTTTTT. As protein: CASSRFFGQAGGELFF.

The J gene is TRBJ1-5, the V gene TRBV12-3 or TRBV12-4; 8 positions match TRBD1. CDR3 length: 14 amino acids. Trimming removed 4 bases from V and 12 bases from J; junction bases left unmatched: 11. The CDR3 DNA is TGTGCCAGCAGTTCAACAGGGGGTGGAAATCGCCAGCATTTT. This translates into CASSSTGGGNRQHF.

Only a few counts were recorded for this clonotype. V is TRBV5-8 and J is TRBJ1-2; D is perhaps TRBD1 (5 bases). V was cut by 1 base and J by 3 bases, with 10 bases left in between. Germline V CDR1 and CDR2: SGHTS, YDEGEE. The CDR3 has 14 residues. The CDR3 DNA sequence: TGTGCCAGCAGCTTGTCGGGGGGAGACTATGGCTACACCTTC. Its protein is CASSLSGGDYGYTF.

This clonotype was picked up a small number of times. The chain has TRBV29-1 and TRBJ2-1; no reliable D call. The germline gives CDR1 SQVTM, CDR2 ANQGSEA. V was shortened by 4 bases and J by 6 bases, with 22 bases between the two germline ends. The CDR3 covers 16 residues. The CDR3 sequence is CSVVRYSSSVGNEQFF. The CDR3 coding sequence is TGCAGCGTTGTAAGGTACAGCTCCTCGGTCGGCAATGAGCAGTTCTTC.

V gene TRBV4-1 combines with J gene TRBJ2-1; a weak D match, TRBD2 (6 bases). CDR3 length: 15 residues. Trimming cost V 2 bases and J 6 bases, with 14 bases left between them. Germline values: CDR1 MGHRA, CDR2 YSYEKL. CDR3 in amino acids: CASSQFPGLSNEQFF. Written as DNA, the CDR3 is TGCGCCAGCAGCCAATTTCCGGGACTGTCCAATGAGCAGTTCTTC.

This chain connects TRBV6-5 to TRBJ2-3; tentatively, D is TRBD2 (5 bases). The V end lost 6 bases, the J end lost 8 bases, and 18 bases lay between the germline ends. Germline CDR1 MNHEY, CDR2 SVGAGI. The CDR3 totals 14 residues. The CDR3 reads CASRSRRIAGTQYF. CDR3 in DNA: TGTGCCAGCAGATCCCGACGGATCGCGGGTACGCAGTATTTT.

The CDR3 sequence: CASRLMVGANTGELFF. The CDR3 DNA is TGCGCCAGCAGACTCATGGTGGGGGCGAACACCGGGGAGCTGTTTTTT. This chain joins TRBV5-1 and TRBJ2-2, with D possibly called TRBD1 or TRBD2 (5 bases each). Trimming removed 5 bases at V and 0 bases at J, with 14 bases between. Germline V gives CDR1 SGHRS, CDR2 YFSETQ. There are 16 residues in the CDR3. Variable domain in full (rest from reference TRBV5-1 and TRBJ2-2): KAGVTQTPRYLIKTRGQQVTLSCSPISGHRSVSWYQQTPGQGLQFLFEYFSETQRNKGNFPGRFSGRQFSNSRSEMNVSTLELGDSALYLCASRLMVGANTGELFFGEGSRLTVL.

This clonotype was found a few times. This chain uses TRBV12-3 or TRBV12-4 with TRBJ2-6; 9 bases are shared with TRBD1. Germline trimming cut 7 bases from V and 0 bases from J; bases unmatched to any gene: 22. The CDR3 covers 22 residues. For the CDR3, the DNA is TGTGCCAGCAAAAGGGGGTGGGGACAGGGCACCTTTCGAATCTCTGGGGCCAACGTCCTGACTTTC. Protein product: CASKRGWGQGTFRISGANVLTF.

The chain has TRBV20-1 and TRBJ2-1; the D is unclear. Germline CDR1 and CDR2: DFQATT and SNEGSKA (reference sequence). CDR3 length: 16 residues. V lost 2 bases, J lost 0 bases, and 14 bases lay in between. The CDR3 protein is CSARYTLLSSYNEQFF. The CDR3 DNA reads TGCAGTGCTAGATATACTCTGCTGAGCTCCTACAATGAGCAGTTCTTC.

This clonotype was observed many times. The V gene is TRBV5-1, the J gene TRBJ2-1, with TRBD2 matching 8 bases. V shed 0 bases and J 8 bases; nucleotides not matched to a gene: 10. The CDR3 sequence is 16 residues long. Germline V gene sequence: CDR1 SGHRS, CDR2 YFSETQ. For the CDR3, the DNA is TGCGCCAGCAGCTTGGCTTTGACGGGGGGGCCTGATGAGCAGTTCTTC. Amino acid sequence: CASSLALTGGPDEQFF.

This sequence joins TRBV24-1 and TRBJ2-7; TRBD2 might be the D (5 bases). This CDR3 has 15 amino acids. Deletions cut 9 bases from V and 0 bases from J, with 17 bases between. The germline CDR1 and CDR2 sequences are KGHDR and SFDVKD. This CDR3 reads CATPGEGRTSYEQYF. CDR3 nucleotide sequence: TGTGCCACCCCCGGCGAGGGCCGAACCTCCTACGAGCAGTACTTC.

In its sample, this clonotype was seen a few times. This chain uses TRBV27 with TRBJ1-1; D may be TRBD1 (5 bases). V lost 3 bases to trimming and J lost 0 bases, with 17 bases between them. The CDR3 has 17 amino acids. The V gene's germline CDR1 is MNHEY and CDR2 SMNVEV (reference sequence). CDR3 amino acids: CASSFIGTFGMNTEAFF. CDR3 bases: TGTGCCAGCAGTTTCATAGGGACTTTTGGGATGAACACTGAAGCTTTCTTT.

This clonotype was detected many times. The V gene is TRBV6-5, the J gene TRBJ2-7; TRBD1 might be the D (6 bases). Trimming removed 0 bases from V and 0 bases from J, with 9 bases in between. The CDR3 is 15 amino acids. Germline V CDR1 and CDR2: MNHEY, SVGAGI. The CDR3 region has the DNA TGTGCCAGCAGTTACTCTGGGGACAACTCCTACGAGCAGTACTTC. The encoded protein is CASSYSGDNSYEQYF.

The chain carries TRBV7-9 and TRBJ1-4, with D possibly matching TRBD1 (6 bases). V lost 7 bases and J 4 bases, leaving 10 bases between the germline ends. CDR3 length equals 13 residues. The V gene's germline CDR1 is SEHNR and CDR2 FQNEAQ (reference sequence). CDR3 loop: CASTGQNNEKLFF. DNA for the CDR3: TGTGCCAGCACCGGACAGAATAATGAAAAACTGTTTTTT. Drawing the rest from reference TRBV7-9 and TRBJ1-4, the complete variable domain is DTGVSQNPRHKITKRGQNVTFRCDPISEHNRLYWYRQTLGQGPEFLTYFQNEAQLEKSRLLSDRFSAERPKGSFSTLEIQRTEQGDSAMYLCASTGQNNEKLFFGSGTQLSVL.

This clonotype was seen once. The CDR3 region is CASSGPGTGNTGELFF. The CDR3 DNA follows: TGTGCCAGCAGTGGACCGGGGACAGGGAACACCGGGGAGCTGTTTTTT. The chain employs TRBV6-6 and TRBJ2-2, with TRBD1 matching 8 bases. The CDR3 runs 16 residues. The junction had 6 bases not matched to a gene; V was cut back by 5 bases and J by 1 base. CDR1 MNHNY and CDR2 SVGAGI come from the germline V gene (reference sequence).

V gene TRBV7-3 combines with J gene TRBJ2-7; D is possibly TRBD1 or TRBD2 (5 bases each). The ends were cut back, 8 bases at V and 3 bases at J, with 5 bases in the middle. This CDR3 region has 10 residues. Germline CDR1 is SGHTA and CDR2 is FQGTGA. The CDR3 DNA is TGTGCCAGCGGGGGCTACGAGCAGTACGTC. As protein: CASGGYEQYV.

The CDR3 DNA sequence: TGTGCCAGCAGCTCTGAGTCCCTCGATGAGCAGTTCTTC. Protein: CASSSESLDEQFF. The chain joins TRBV7-3 to TRBJ2-1, with D hard to call. Trimming left V 4 bases short and J 8 bases short, with 12 bases between. The germline V gene encodes CDR1 SGHTA and CDR2 FQGTGA. CDR3 length equals 13 residues. The variable domain in full, with the rest retrieved from reference TRBV7-3 and TRBJ2-1, is GAGVSQTPSNKVTEKGKYVELRCDPISGHTALYWYRQSLGQGPEFLIYFQGTGAADDSGLPNDRFFAVRPEGSVSTLKIQRTERGDSAVYLCASSSESLDEQFFGPGTRLTVL.

Regarding this clonotype: The junction differs from germline at one of its ends, possibly a read error. V is TRBV7-2 and J is TRBJ2-5; possible D gene TRBD2, 5 bases. Germline CDR1 reads SGHTA; CDR2 reads FQGNSA. The CDR3 sequence is 14 residues long. This CDR3 reads CASSLRGPRETKYF. DNA for the CDR3: TGTGCCAGCAGCTTACGAGGTCCGAGGGAGACCAAGTACTTC.

The V call is TRBV2, the J call TRBJ2-7; 10 bases line up with TRBD2. The CDR3 has 14 residues. The V and J ends lost 6 bases and 3 bases, in that order; junction bases with no gene match: 5. From germline, CDR1 is SNHLY and CDR2 FYNNEI. The DNA for the CDR3 is TGTGCCAGCAGAGGGTCTAGCGGGGGCTACGAGCAGTACGTC. Translated, it gives CASRGSSGGYEQYV.

This clonotype appeared once. The J gene is TRBJ2-5, the V gene TRBV7-3, with 9 bases lining up with TRBD2. The germline gives CDR1 SGHTA, CDR2 FQGTGA. V was clipped by 5 bases and J by 10 bases; unmatched bases: 11. The CDR3 has 14 residues. CDR3 sequence reads: CASSPTGLAGDQYF. CDR3 bases: TGTGCCAGCAGCCCTACGGGACTAGCAGGTGACCAGTACTTC. The entire variable domain, with the rest obtained from reference TRBV7-3 and TRBJ2-5, is as follows: GAGVSQTPSNKVTEKGKYVELRCDPISGHTALYWYRQSLGQGPEFLIYFQGTGAADDSGLPNDRFFAVRPEGSVSTLKIQRTERGDSAVYLCASSPTGLAGDQYFGPGTRLLVL.

This clonotype was found a few times. V and J are TRBV7-2 and TRBJ2-7, with 9 bases aligning to TRBD2. The CDR3 has 15 residues. CDR1 is SGHTA and CDR2 is FQGNSA in the germline V gene. Trimming took 5 bases from V and 4 from J; bases not matched to a gene: 9. The CDR3 here is CASSHSGGIWYEQYV. The CDR3 DNA reads as TGTGCCAGCAGCCACAGCGGGGGGATCTGGTACGAGCAGTACGTC.

The chain combines TRBV3-1 with TRBJ2-5; TRBD2 agrees at 12 bases. This CDR3 has 16 residues. Germline CDR1 and CDR2: LGHDT and YNNKEL (reference sequence). The J segment lost 2 bases and the V segment lost 4 bases, leaving 5 bases of the junction unmatched. DNA for the CDR3: TGTGCCAGCAGCCTCGGGACTAGCGGGTTACAAGAGACCCAGTACTTC. Residues: CASSLGTSGLQETQYF.

This clonotype was seen a handful of times. The chain links TRBV12-3 or TRBV12-4 to TRBJ2-3, with 8 bases aligning to TRBD2. This CDR3 region has 15 residues. V was clipped by 6 bases and J by 0 bases; unmatched bases: 5. The CDR3 nucleotides are TGTGCCAGCAGGCGGACTAGCACTAGCACAGATACGCAGTATTTT. Translating it yields CASRRTSTSTDTQYF.

This clonotype was observed a handful of times. The rearrangement uses TRBV20-1 and TRBJ2-3, with 9 bases aligning to TRBD2. The CDR3 is made up of 16 amino acids. J lost 6 bases, V lost 3 bases, and 13 bases had no gene match. Per germline, CDR1 DFQATT and CDR2 SNEGSKA (reference sequence). As DNA, the CDR3 is TGCAGTGCTAGGCAGGACAGCGGGGGGCCATGGGATACGCAGTATTTT. Translating gives CSARQDSGGPWDTQYF.

This chain links TRBV6-2 or TRBV6-3 with TRBJ2-4; 8 bases fit TRBD2. This CDR3 is 15 amino acids long. V lost 6 bases, J lost 8 bases, and 12 bases stayed unmatched. CDR1 and CDR2 (germline): MNHEY, SVGEGT. The CDR3 DNA reads TGTGCCAGCAGATCCCCCTCCGGGGGGGCATACATTCAGTACTTC. Translation: CASRSPSGGAYIQYF.

This clonotype was seen at least ten times. The gene calls are TRBV5-1 and TRBJ2-4; D gene unclear. The CDR3 has 13 amino acids. Germline-derived CDR1 and CDR2 are SGHRS and YFSETQ. Trimming stripped 0 bases from V and 9 bases from J, with 10 bases between. CDR3 nucleotides: TGCGCCAGCAGCTTGGCCGGGCTTAGCATTCAGTACTTC. Amino acid sequence: CASSLAGLSIQYF.

This clonotype was detected only a few times. This chain links TRBV20-1 with TRBJ1-2, with D hard to call. Germline V gene data show CDR1 as DFQATT and CDR2 as SNEGSKA (reference sequence). CDR3 length: 13 residues. Trimming pared 3 bases from V and 7 bases from J, leaving 15 bases between. CDR3 in DNA: TGCAGTGCTAGGGATACAAGTTTATCTGGCTACACCTTC. It encodes CSARDTSLSGYTF.

This clonotype was picked up a small number of times. The rearrangement joins TRBV7-2 to TRBJ2-5; a weak D match, TRBD2 (7 bases). CDR3 length: 16 residues. V was cut by 1 base and J by 3 bases, with 15 bases left in between. CDR1 is SGHTA and CDR2 is FQGNSA in the germline V gene. CDR3 DNA sequence: TGTGCCAGCAGCTTAGACGGGGGGCAGACCAAAGAGACCCAGTACTTC. Amino acid sequence: CASSLDGGQTKETQYF.